The 6 T cell receptor beta chains listed next were all sequenced from one sample in a study of blood T cells in healthy people across ages. Through a sample-barcoded 5' primer and a J-beta primer mix, a second PCR was run for roughly 7 to 11 cycles. In TCRdb, the 5' RACE reads were re-called with MiXCR into one record per CDR3 protein. The sample has about 1 million distinct CDR3 sequences, more than 40% seen once. The sequenced material came from blood. The receptors were sampled from a woman aged 55-75 years in good health.

This clonotype was counted between two and nine times. The V and J genes are TRBV5-1 and TRBJ2-1; 7 nucleotides match TRBD1. The CDR3 has 14 amino acids. Losses at the gene ends were 0 bases for V and 5 bases for J; bases not matched to a gene: 2. In germline, CDR1 is SGHRS, CDR2 YFSETQ. The CDR3 protein is CASSLAGTDNEQFF. The CDR3 region has the DNA TGCGCCAGCAGCTTGGCCGGGACAGACAATGAGCAGTTCTTC.

The CDR3 DNA follows: TGTGCCAGCACCAATAATCGGGGCAGTTACTATGGCTACACCTTC. Translation gives CASTNNRGSYYGYTF. The chain joins TRBV11-1 to TRBJ1-2; TRBD1 might be the D (5 bases). Deletions cut 7 bases from V and 3 bases from J, with 18 bases between. The CDR3 is made up of 15 amino acids. CDR1 and CDR2 from the germline V gene are SGHAT and FQDESV (reference sequence).

The chain carries TRBV20-1 and TRBJ2-1; D remains unclear. The tail of the sequence fits TRBJ2-7 better, so the J call may be wrong. This CDR3 spans 15 amino acids. Germline loops: CDR1 DFQATT, CDR2 SNEGSKA (reference sequence). CDR3 nucleotides: TGCAGTGCAAAAAGTCTCAAGAGCTCCTACAATGAGCAGTACTTC. Its translation: CSAKSLKSSYNEQYF.

Only one count was recorded for this clonotype. V is TRBV27 and J is TRBJ2-1; 9 nucleotides match TRBD1. The ends lost 4 bases at V and 4 bases at J; junction bases unmatched: 5. The V gene's germline CDR1 is MNHEY and CDR2 SMNVEV (reference sequence). This CDR3 region has 15 residues. This chain's CDR3 is CASSSGTGQYNEQFF. CDR3 sequence (DNA): TGTGCCAGCAGTTCTGGGACAGGGCAATACAATGAGCAGTTCTTC.

V gene TRBV20-1 combines with J gene TRBJ1-1; the D is unclear. The CDR3 is 13 residues long. The germline CDR1 and CDR2 sequences are DFQATT and SNEGSKA (reference sequence). The V gene lost 5 bases and the J gene lost 5 bases, with 15 bases spanning the gap. CDR3 sequence reads: CSAGRWEGTEAFF. The CDR3, as DNA: TGCAGTGCTGGGCGGTGGGAAGGGACTGAAGCTTTCTTT.

In its sample, this clonotype was seen a few times. This chain uses TRBV18 with TRBJ1-2; TRBD1 might be the D (5 bases). The CDR3 runs 13 residues. Germline CDR1 KGHSH, CDR2 LQKENI. With 0 bases removed from V and 6 bases from J, the gap between germline ends came to 8 bases. CDR3 protein: CASSPPWGNGYTF. CDR3 nucleotide sequence: TGTGCCAGCTCACCACCGTGGGGGAATGGCTACACCTTC. Full variable domain (outside the CDR3, taken from reference TRBV18 and TRBJ1-2): NAGVMQNPRHLVRRRGQEARLRCSPMKGHSHVYWYRQLPEEGLKFMVYLQKENIIDESGMPKERFSAEFPKEGPSILRIQQVVRGDSAAYFCASSPPWGNGYTFGSGTRLTVV.